The rows below give T cell receptor beta chains drawn from one sample of a study of shared clonotypes between healthy human individuals. Libraries were prepared by immunoSEQ multiplex PCR; TCRdb keeps only in-frame clonotypes and omits some of them. The sample contains over a million clones, 95% to 97% of which appear only once. Sample: naive CD4+ T cells sorted from blood. Receptors were obtained from a man under 40 in good health. Each CDR3 is given with its conserved first and last residue. The order of the fields is V gene, clone size, J gene, D gene, CDR3 DNA, CDR3 protein. D genes are given only for firm matches. Size tells how often a clone was seen (once, few, many) or the class of an expanded clone, and some rows leave it out.

TRBV5-1	.	TRBJ2-2	TRBD2	TGCGCCAGCAGCTTGGGGTCTACTGGACTAGCGGGAACCGGGGAGCTGTTTTTT	CASSLGSTGLAGTGELFF
TRBV6-1	.	TRBJ1-5	.	TGTGCCAGCAGTGACAATCTGTCCCGGATGAGATATCAGCCCCAGCATTTT	CASSDNLSRMRYQPQHF
TRBV13	once	TRBJ1-1	.	TGTGCCAGCAGCTTAGGCCTTGCGTGGGCTGTTCCTGAAGCTTTCTTT	CASSLGLAWAVPEAFF
TRBV2	.	TRBJ1-1	.	TGTGCCAGCAGTGAAAGAAGACAGGAAGCTTTCTTT	CASSERRQEAFF
TRBV5-1	.	TRBJ1-1	.	TGCGCCAGCAGCTGGACCCCTCGGGTCCCCCCTGAAGCTTTCTTT	CASSWTPRVPPEAFF
TRBV29-1	.	TRBJ2-7	.	TGCAGCGTTGAGATGGGTCACCCTGCCTTTCTGCAGTACTTC	CSVEMGHPAFLQYF
TRBV5-1	.	TRBJ2-1	TRBD1	TGCGCCAGCAGCTTGGAGACAGGGGACTACAATGAGCAGTTCTTC	CASSLETGDYNEQFF
TRBV28	few	TRBJ1-2	TRBD1	TGTGCCAGCAGTGGACGGGACAGGGCTAACTATGGCTACACCTTC	CASSGRDRANYGYTF
TRBV5-4	.	TRBJ2-4	.	TGTGCCAGCAGTAAAAAGGACCTGAGGAACATTCAGTACTTC	CASSKKDLRNIQYF
TRBV25-1	.	TRBJ2-2	.	TGTGCCAGCAGTGAACCTACAGGGTGGAAGGGCACCGGGGAGCTGTTTTTT	CASSEPTGWKGTGELFF